This TCR beta chain was retrieved from a study of T cell changes during pregnancy in multiple sclerosis (dated by TCRdb to between 2018 and 2021). About the study as a whole: Changes in the T cell repertoire over the course of pregnancy were examined in this study in women with multiple sclerosis.

The receptor library was made with the immunoSEQ multiplex PCR assay. Imported from immuneACCESS, the table was reduced by TCRdb to in-frame sequences with V and J called. These copies leave out some clones; in studies compared against another copy, an unresolved V gene accounts for under half, and the cause of the remainder is not known. This sample comprises 35,000 to 40,000 clones, around 90% of them detected only once. 1.2% of the sample belongs to the ten largest clones. CDR1 and CDR2 (SGDLS, YYNGEE) derive from the germline V gene. Reading from cysteine to phenylalanine, the CDR3 counts 15 amino acids. The read is trimmed to its CDR3 DNA, 45 bases read in frame from base 1. Trimming takes 0 bases from V and 3 bases from J, and the germline ends sit 13 bases apart. Remarks on this clone: The clone's antigen remains unknown. Qualities for individual bases were not recorded, and no much larger clone is one base off.

This TCR came from a female donor with multiple sclerosis, enrolled in a pregnancy study. The rearrangement combines TRBV9 with TRBJ2-7; TRBD2 is a weak D gene call, 5 bases matching. The sample consisted of CD4+ T cells from peripheral blood mononuclear cells, taken before pregnancy. DNA sequence: TGTGCCAGCAGCGTAGAGGCTAGCCGAGACTACGAGCAGTACTTC. Translation gives CASSVEASRDYEQYF.